The 12 T cell receptor beta chains reported below all come from one sample, sequenced in a study of blood T cell repertoires in COVID-19. Some clones are missing from TCRdb's copy, which holds only in-frame ones; the method was immunoSEQ multiplex PCR. The sample lists 210,000 or so clones; around 82% were seen once. What was sequenced was PBMCs or T cells enriched from blood (not recorded which). Receptor source: a woman aged 45-65 years who had been exposed to COVID-19.

CDR3 amino acids: CASSLSPEQFF. Written as DNA, the CDR3 is TGTGCCAGCAGTTTAAGCCCTGAGCAGTTCTTC. The chain is built from TRBV12-3 or TRBV12-4 and TRBJ2-1, with no clear D. This CDR3 contains 11 residues. V lost 2 bases, J lost 9 bases, and 5 bases lay in between.

The chain combines TRBV11-2 with TRBJ1-1; 10 bases match TRBD1. The CDR3 length is 14 residues. With 5 bases clipped from V and 5 bases from J, the junction kept 5 bases outside the gene matches. Germline lookup yields CDR1 SGHAT and CDR2 FQNNGV. The chain's CDR3 is CASSLRTGGTEAFF. The CDR3 coding sequence is TGTGCCAGCAGCCTACGGACAGGGGGGACTGAAGCTTTCTTT.

The chain links TRBV4-2 to TRBJ2-3, with 7 bases fitting TRBD1. The CDR3 sequence is 16 residues long. V shed 4 bases, J shed 6 bases, and the junction held 13 bases outside the gene matches. Germline lookup yields CDR1 LGHNA and CDR2 YNFKEQ. DNA of the CDR3: TGTGCCAGCAGCCCTACCGGGACAGTAGTGTCGGATACGCAGTATTTT. Encoded protein: CASSPTGTVVSDTQYF.

The chain is built from TRBV2 and TRBJ1-5; tentative D call: TRBD1 (6 bases). Between the trimmed V and J ends, which lost 1 base and 7 bases, there was a span of 14 bases. The CDR3 has 15 residues. CDR1 is SNHLY and CDR2 is FYNNEI in the germline V gene. DNA of the CDR3: TGTGCCAGCAGTGAAGGTTTACAGGGTAAACAGCCCCAGCATTTT. This translates into CASSEGLQGKQPQHF.

This clone was seen only once. J is TRBJ1-1 and V is TRBV7-2; a possible D gene is TRBD1 (5 bases). The CDR3 spans 16 residues. The germline V gene encodes CDR1 SGHTA and CDR2 FQGNSA. The ends were cut back, 5 bases at V and 1 base at J, with 17 bases in the middle. The CDR3, as DNA: TGTGCCAGCAGCCTCCGTTTTTTGACAGAGAACACTGAAGCTTTCTTT. Protein product: CASSLRFLTENTEAFF.

The V gene is TRBV6-5, the J gene TRBJ2-2, with TRBD1 matching 9 bases. The CDR3 runs to 13 residues. Germline loops: CDR1 MNHEY, CDR2 SVGAGI. Trimming took 6 bases from V and 6 from J; bases not matched to a gene: 2. DNA for the CDR3: TGTGCCAGCAGACGACAGGGGGCCGGGGAGCTGTTTTTT. Translating it yields CASRRQGAGELFF.

The chain joins TRBV25-1 to TRBJ2-5; 11 bases are shared with TRBD2. The CDR3 is 16 residues long. V shed 4 bases, J shed 1 base, and the junction held 5 bases outside the gene matches. Germline V gives CDR1 MGHDK, CDR2 SYGVNS. CDR3 protein: CASSGPSGGPQETQYF. The CDR3, as DNA: TGTGCCAGCAGTGGGCCTAGCGGGGGGCCCCAAGAGACCCAGTACTTC.

This chain links TRBV12-5 with TRBJ1-1; tentative D call: TRBD1 (6 bases). CDR3 length: 13 amino acids. V was shortened by 5 bases and J by 7 bases, with 14 bases between the two germline ends. Germline CDR1 and CDR2: LGHNT and FRNRAP. CDR3: CASGRTGLDEAFF. The CDR3, as DNA: TGTGCTAGTGGTCGTACAGGGTTGGATGAAGCTTTCTTT. The full variable domain, in which reference TRBV12-5 and TRBJ1-1 provide the parts outside the CDR3, is DARVTQTPRHKVTEMGQEVTMRCQPILGHNTVFWYRQTMMQGLELLAYFRNRAPLDDSGMPKDRFSAEMPDATLATLKIQPSEPRDSAVYFCASGRTGLDEAFFGQGTRLTVV.

This clone has a handful of counts. This chain joins TRBV10-2 and TRBJ1-1; TRBD1 is a possible D gene (6 bases). From germline, CDR1 is WSHSY and CDR2 SAAADI. Trimming took off 4 bases at V and 8 bases at J, with 11 bases between the two ends. The CDR3 loop spans 12 amino acids. CDR3 nucleotide sequence: TGCGCCAGCAGTGTTACAGGGACAGAAGCTTTCTTT. Translated, it gives CASSVTGTEAFF.

The chain links TRBV5-4 to TRBJ1-1, with D hard to call. The ends were cut back, 4 bases at V and 3 bases at J, with 10 bases in the middle. Germline CDR1 is SGHNT and CDR2 is YYREEE (reference sequence). There are 13 residues in the CDR3. The CDR3 bases are TGTGCCAGCAGCGGCCAGACTTACACTGAAGCTTTCTTT. Protein product: CASSGQTYTEAFF.

The V gene is TRBV5-1, the J gene TRBJ1-1; D unclear. The CDR3 sequence is 13 residues long. CDR1 is SGHRS and CDR2 is YFSETQ in the germline V gene. V was pared by 7 bases and J by 0 bases, with 10 bases between. The CDR3 spells CASGSTLNTEAFF. In DNA, the CDR3 is TGCGCCAGCGGGTCGACACTGAACACTGAAGCTTTCTTT.

The chain employs TRBV6-5 and TRBJ1-6; no definite D call. Germline CDR1 is MNHEY and CDR2 is SVGAGI. V was clipped by 7 bases and J by 7 bases, with 14 bases between them. The CDR3 consists of 14 residues. CDR3 DNA sequence: TGTGCCAGCAAACGTTCGGTTCCCAATTCACCCCTCCACTTT. Residues: CASKRSVPNSPLHF.